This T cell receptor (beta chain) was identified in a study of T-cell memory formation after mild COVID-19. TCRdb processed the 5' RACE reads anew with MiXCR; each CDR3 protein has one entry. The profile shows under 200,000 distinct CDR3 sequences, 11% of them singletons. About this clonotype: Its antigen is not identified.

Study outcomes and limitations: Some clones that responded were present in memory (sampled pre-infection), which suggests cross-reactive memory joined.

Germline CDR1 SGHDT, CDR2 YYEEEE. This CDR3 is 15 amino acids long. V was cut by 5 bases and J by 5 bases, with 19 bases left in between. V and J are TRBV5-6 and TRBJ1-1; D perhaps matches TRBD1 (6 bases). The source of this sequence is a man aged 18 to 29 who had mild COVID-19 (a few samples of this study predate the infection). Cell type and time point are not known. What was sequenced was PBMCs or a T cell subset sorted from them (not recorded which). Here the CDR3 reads CASRLLYREGTEAFF. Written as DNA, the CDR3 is TGTGCCAGCAGACTCCTCTACAGGGAAGGAACTGAAGCTTTCTTT.